These 10 T cell receptor beta chains came from one sample sequenced in a study of cytomegalovirus exposure and HLA in healthy donors. Measured with immunoSEQ multiplex PCR; TCRdb has only the in-frame clones, and not every one. The sample shows roughly 76,000 clones, about 93% of them seen only once. The source material was PBMCs. These receptors all come from a man aged 18-30 years in good health and CMV-seropositive.

This rearrangement joins TRBV19 to TRBJ2-1; 8 bases map to TRBD1. The CDR3 consists of 19 residues. The V gene end was trimmed by 6 bases and the J gene end by 6 bases; junction bases not matched to a gene: 22. Germline V lookup: CDR1 LNHDA, CDR2 SQIVND (reference sequence). CDR3 coding DNA: TGTGCCAGTAGAAGGGCAGGCAGGGGGCAAGGAGAATCCCTCAATGAGCAGTTCTTC. Its protein product is CASRRAGRGQGESLNEQFF.

The chain has TRBV28 and TRBJ1-2; D may be TRBD1 (6 bases). Trimming stripped 4 bases from V and 2 bases from J, with 17 bases between. The CDR3 extends over 16 amino acids. Germline CDR1 reads MDHEN; CDR2 reads SYDVKM. In nucleotides, the CDR3 is TGTGCCAGCAGTTCGAGGGGGGGCCGTAGAAACTATGGCTACACCTTC. The encoded protein is CASSSRGGRRNYGYTF.

DNA of the CDR3: TGTGCCAGCAGAGCCCCTCCGGGACAGGGAAGCAATGGCTACACCTTC. It specifies CASRAPPGQGSNGYTF. The chain is built from TRBV28 and TRBJ1-2; TRBD1 matches at 9 bases. Germline lookup yields CDR1 MDHEN and CDR2 SYDVKM. This CDR3 is built from 16 residues. With V trimmed by 6 bases and J by 6 bases, 14 bases remained unmatched.

The gene calls are TRBV28 and TRBJ1-5; weak D call: TRBD1 (6 bases). The CDR3 sequence is 17 residues long. The germline V gene has CDR1 MDHEN and CDR2 SYDVKM. Trimming stripped 4 bases from V and 0 bases from J, with 16 bases between. CDR3 sequence: CASSSGQLPSSNQPQHF. The CDR3 region has the DNA TGTGCCAGCAGTTCAGGACAGCTACCGTCTAGCAATCAGCCCCAGCATTTT.

CDR3 sequence (DNA): TGTGCCAGCAACCGGGACTCTGTCACCATATATTTT. It specifies CASNRDSVTIYF. The V and J genes are TRBV5-5 and TRBJ1-3, with D perhaps matching TRBD1 (5 bases). Deletions cut 6 bases from V and 9 bases from J, with 13 bases between. The CDR3 runs to 12 residues. Germline V lookup: CDR1 SGHKS, CDR2 YYEKEE (reference sequence). The variable domain in full, completed from reference TRBV5-5 and TRBJ1-3, reads DAGVTQSPTHLIKTRGQQVTLRCSPISGHKSVSWYQQVLGQGPQFIFQYYEKEERGRGNFPDRFSARQFPNYSSELNVNALLLGDSALYLCASNRDSVTIYFGEGSWLTVV.

V is TRBV28 and J is TRBJ2-7, with 8 bases aligning to TRBD2. V trimming: 6 bases; J trimming: 0 bases; junction bases outside the gene matches: 13. The CDR3 is 17 amino acids. Germline CDR1 is MDHEN and CDR2 is SYDVKM. The CDR3 region has the DNA TGTGCCAGCAGCCCCGACAGGTCCGGGACTAGCTCCTACGAGCAGTACTTC. Amino acids: CASSPDRSGTSSYEQYF.

J is TRBJ1-1 and V is TRBV30; 10 bases map to TRBD1. This CDR3 spans 14 amino acids. Germline-derived CDR1 and CDR2 are GTSNPN and SVGIG (reference sequence). V dropped 3 bases and J dropped 4; count of bases not matched to a gene: 5. CDR3 sequence (DNA): TGTGCCTGGAGCCTGGGACAGGGGAGCACTGAAGCTTTCTTT. It translates to CAWSLGQGSTEAFF.

This chain uses TRBV19 with TRBJ2-5; TRBD1 might be the D (5 bases). CDR1 is LNHDA, CDR2 SQIVND, per germline (reference sequence). The CDR3 is made up of 17 amino acids. V was trimmed by 2 bases and J by 0 bases, leaving 16 bases between them. The CDR3 reads CASSISNAGMYQETQYF. As DNA, the CDR3 is TGTGCCAGTAGTATAAGTAATGCAGGGATGTACCAAGAGACCCAGTACTTC. Full variable domain (rest looked up from reference TRBV19 and TRBJ2-5): DGGITQSPKYLFRKEGQNVTLSCEQNLNHDAMYWYRQDPGQGLRLIYYSQIVNDFQKGDIAEGYSVSREKKESFPLTVTSAQKNPTAFYLCASSISNAGMYQETQYFGPGTRLLVL.

The V call is TRBV5-6, the J call TRBJ2-1; 7 positions match TRBD1. The V gene's germline CDR1 is SGHDT and CDR2 YYEEEE. The ends lost 4 bases at V and 0 bases at J; junction bases unmatched: 7. This CDR3 comprises 16 residues. The CDR3 sequence is CASSADRASSYNEQFF. The CDR3 nucleotides are TGTGCCAGCAGCGCAGACAGGGCGAGCTCCTACAATGAGCAGTTCTTC. The variable domain in full, completed from reference TRBV5-6 and TRBJ2-1, reads DAGVTQSPTHLIKTRGQQVTLRCSPKSGHDTVSWYQQALGQGPQFIFQYYEEEERQRGNFPDRFSGHQFPNYSSELNVNALLLGDSALYLCASSADRASSYNEQFFGPGTRLTVL.

This CDR3 reads CASSIPRGTGGTDTQYF. The CDR3 DNA reads as TGTGCCAGCAGCATCCCTAGGGGGACAGGGGGTACAGATACGCAGTATTTT. The V gene is TRBV7-9, the J gene TRBJ2-3, with 11 bases aligning to TRBD1. The germline gives CDR1 SEHNR, CDR2 FQNEAQ (reference sequence). With 5 bases clipped from V and 3 bases from J, the junction kept 10 bases outside the gene matches. CDR3 length: 17 amino acids.